This T cell receptor (beta chain) stems from a study of blood T cell repertoires in COVID-19. Method: immunoSEQ multiplex PCR; TCRdb's copy keeps in-frame clones and lacks some. Among about 130,000 clones listed, about four fifths were seen once. CDR1 is SGDLS, CDR2 YYNGEE, per germline. Trimming cost V 0 bases and J 0 bases, with 9 bases left between them. The CDR3 is 15 amino acids. Sample: peripheral blood. The chain joins TRBV9 to TRBJ1-1, with D unresolved. This TCR came from a woman in her seventies with COVID-19, enrolled during active disease. The CDR3 loop reads CASSVVPGLNTEAFF. The CDR3 DNA reads as TGTGCCAGCAGCGTAGTCCCGGGTTTGAACACTGAAGCTTTCTTT.